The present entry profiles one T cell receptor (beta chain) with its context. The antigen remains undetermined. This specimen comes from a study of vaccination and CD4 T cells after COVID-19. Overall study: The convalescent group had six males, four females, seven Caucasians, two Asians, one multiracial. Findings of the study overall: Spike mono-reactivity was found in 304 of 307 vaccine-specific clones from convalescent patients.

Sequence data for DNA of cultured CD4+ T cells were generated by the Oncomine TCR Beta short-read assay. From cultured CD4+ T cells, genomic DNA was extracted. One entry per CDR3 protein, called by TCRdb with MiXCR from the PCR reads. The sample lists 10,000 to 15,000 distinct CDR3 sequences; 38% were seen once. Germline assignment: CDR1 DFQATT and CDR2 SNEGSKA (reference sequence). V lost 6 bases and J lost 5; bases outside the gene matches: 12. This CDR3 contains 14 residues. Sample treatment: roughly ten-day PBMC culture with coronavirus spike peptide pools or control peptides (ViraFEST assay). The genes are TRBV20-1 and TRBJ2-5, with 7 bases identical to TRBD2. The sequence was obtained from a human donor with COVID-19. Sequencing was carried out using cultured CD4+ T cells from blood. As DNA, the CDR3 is TGCAGTGCCGGACTAGGGAGTTTGTTGGAGACCCAGTACTTC. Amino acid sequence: CSAGLGSLLETQYF.